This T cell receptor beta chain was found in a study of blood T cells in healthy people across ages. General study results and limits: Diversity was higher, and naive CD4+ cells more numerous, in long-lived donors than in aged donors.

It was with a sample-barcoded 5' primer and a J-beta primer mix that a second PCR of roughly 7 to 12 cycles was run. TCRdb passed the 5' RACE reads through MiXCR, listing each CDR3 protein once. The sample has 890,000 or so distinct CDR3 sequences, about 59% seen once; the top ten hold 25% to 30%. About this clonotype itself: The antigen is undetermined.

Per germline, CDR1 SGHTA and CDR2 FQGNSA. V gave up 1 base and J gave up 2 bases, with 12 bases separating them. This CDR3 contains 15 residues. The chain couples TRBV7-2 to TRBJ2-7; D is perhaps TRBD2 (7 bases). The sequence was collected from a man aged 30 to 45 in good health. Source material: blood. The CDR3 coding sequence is TGTGCCAGCAGCTTAGGTGCGGGGGCCGCCTACGAGCAGTACTTC. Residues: CASSLGAGAAYEQYF.